This record covers a single TCR beta chain. Its antigen is not identified. The source of the sample is a study of OX40 agonist ivuxolimab in advanced cancers. Whole-study findings and limits: It was not determined which antigens were specifically recognized by the peripheral T cells that had undergone clonal expansion. Partly responding patients at 0.1-3.0 mg/kg showed some of the smallest clonal expansion.

Profiling relied on immunoSEQ multiplex PCR, and the TCRdb table lists in-frame clones only, not all of them. The sample records 30,000 to 45,000 clones, roughly 91% being singletons. Germline V gene sequence: CDR1 LGHNA, CDR2 YSLEER. This CDR3 has 16 amino acids. Between the trimmed V and J ends, which lost 0 bases and 4 bases, there was a span of 13 bases. V gene TRBV4-3 combines with J gene TRBJ2-1, with D maybe TRBD2 (6 bases). The source was CD4+ or CD8+ T cells sorted from blood, collected in a trial of the OX40 agonist ivuxolimab. The sequence came from an adult with an advanced solid tumor such as melanoma, head and neck, liver or kidney cancer. CDR3 region: CASSQDREALYNEQFF. Here the CDR3 DNA reads TGCGCCAGCAGCCAAGACAGGGAGGCCCTTTACAATGAGCAGTTCTTC.